This T cell receptor beta chain appears in the sequencing data of a study of blood T cells in healthy people across ages. The V end was cut by 3 bases, the J end by 0 bases, with 12 bases between. The CDR3 length is 16 residues. Through a sample-barcoded 5' primer and a J-beta primer mix, a second PCR was run for roughly 7 to 12 cycles. MiXCR, run by TCRdb on the 5' RACE reads, gives a single entry per CDR3 protein. In the table there are 1,100,000 or so distinct CDR3 sequences, 45% of which are singletons. Sequencing was done on a sample of blood. The gene calls are TRBV12-3 or TRBV12-4 and TRBJ2-1; the D is unclear. The receptor comes from a woman in her fifties or sixties in good health. CDR3 sequence: CASSFLELSSYNEQFF. The DNA for the CDR3 is TGTGCCAGCAGTTTTTTGGAGTTATCCTCCTACAATGAGCAGTTCTTC.